These 3 T cell receptor beta chains came from one sample sequenced in a study of T cells expressing NK-cell markers. For each CDR3 protein, TCRdb gives one entry from its re-call of the 5' RACE reads, without DNA. Recorded for this sample: 150,000 to 180,000 distinct CDR3 sequences. The sequencing input was blood T cells: a sorted CD56 or NKG2C T cell subset, CD4+ or CD8+ T cells, or bulk PBMC T cells (not recorded which). Every receptor here comes from a woman aged 45 to 65 in good health.

The V call is TRBV5-1, the J call TRBJ2-2; TCRdb designates TRBD1, a call that cannot be tested without DNA. The CDR3 totals 14 residues. Germline loops: CDR1 SGHRS, CDR2 YFSETQ. The CDR3 sequence: CASSPSQGSGELFF.

The genes are TRBV12-3 or TRBV12-4 and TRBJ1-1; TCRdb indicates TRBD1, and absent DNA this call remains unverified. The CDR3 length is 15 residues. The CDR3 spells CASSLPQGWNTEAFF.

The chain is built from TRBV6-5 and TRBJ1-4; without DNA, the TCRdb call of TRBD1 cannot be checked. This CDR3 contains 15 residues. Germline CDR1 and CDR2: MNHEY and SVGAGI. CDR3 sequence: CASRDRDRAGEKLFF.